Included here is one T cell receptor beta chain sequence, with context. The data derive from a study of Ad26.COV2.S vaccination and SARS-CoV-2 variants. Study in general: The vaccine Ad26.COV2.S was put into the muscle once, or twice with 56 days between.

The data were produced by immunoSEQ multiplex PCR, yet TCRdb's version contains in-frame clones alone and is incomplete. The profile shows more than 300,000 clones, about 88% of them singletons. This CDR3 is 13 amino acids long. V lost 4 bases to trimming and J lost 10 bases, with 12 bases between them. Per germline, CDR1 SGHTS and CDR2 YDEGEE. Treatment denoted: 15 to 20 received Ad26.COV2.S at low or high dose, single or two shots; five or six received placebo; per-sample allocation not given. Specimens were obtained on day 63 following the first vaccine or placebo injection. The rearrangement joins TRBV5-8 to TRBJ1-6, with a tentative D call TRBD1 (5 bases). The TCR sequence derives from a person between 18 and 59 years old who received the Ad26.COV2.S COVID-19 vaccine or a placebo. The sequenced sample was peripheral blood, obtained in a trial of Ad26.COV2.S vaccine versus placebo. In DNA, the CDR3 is TGTGCCAGCAGCAACCAGGGTGGCTCACCCCTCCACTTT. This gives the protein CASSNQGGSPLHF.